This TCR beta chain was identified in a study of identical twins. This CDR3 has 15 amino acids. After removal of 5 bases from V and 2 bases from J, the junction contained 6 bases not matched to a gene. Germline CDR1 and CDR2: SEHNR and FQNEAQ (reference sequence). Details on this clonotype: Its antigen remains unidentified.

Each cDNA held unique molecular identifiers, and template switching gave it a universal primer site. TCRdb recomputed calls from the 5' RACE reads with MiXCR, one row per CDR3 protein. Among 400,000 to 550,000 distinct CDR3 sequences listed, more than 20% were seen once. Overall study findings and caveats: Fewer insertions characterized abundant cord blood beta clonotypes, whereas memory repertoires showed none.

This sample was shared with a second study, whose subject was T cells expressing NK-cell markers. Turning to that study: Among several donors, these clonotypes also ranked first in the CD3+CD56-NKG2C+ fraction.

This sequence joins TRBV7-9 and TRBJ2-5; 9 bases match TRBD2. The sequenced material came from CD4+ T cells sorted from blood. The origin of this receptor is a woman under 30 in good health. CDR3 DNA sequence: TGTGCCAGCAGCCGACTAGCGGCGTTACAAGAGACCCAGTACTTC. It codes for CASSRLAALQETQYF.